The T cell receptor (beta chain) under discussion was sequenced for a study of CD8 T cells in Susac syndrome. Overall study findings and caveats: Acknowledgment was made by the study that its TCR sequencing and HLA analysis involved a relatively small number of individuals.

The CDR3 has 15 amino acids. V shed 5 bases, J shed 6 bases, and the junction held 13 bases outside the gene matches. Remarks on this clonotype: Its antigen is as yet unknown.

RNA was extracted with the RNeasy kit, and a quantity of about 0.5 to 1 ug was reverse transcribed using random hexamers. TCR beta CDR3 was amplified by immunoSEQ covering 54 Vbeta and 13 Jbeta. Using its own MiXCR run on the immunoSEQ multiplex PCR reads, TCRdb lists one record per CDR3 protein. The repertoire holds 250,000 to 300,000 distinct CDR3 sequences, with over 75% as singletons. Treatment-naive patients with stable or active relapsing-remitting disease served as multiple sclerosis controls. The sequence was obtained from a human donor with multiple sclerosis. V is TRBV12-3 or TRBV12-4 and J is TRBJ2-7, with 7 bases that match TRBD2. The sample consisted of CD8+ T cells from PBMCs. The CDR3 nucleotides are TGTGCCAGCAGTGGGGGGACTACGTCGCGTGGCGAGCAGTACTTC. Protein: CASSGGTTSRGEQYF.